These 5 T cell receptor beta chains were sequenced from one sample in a study of beta chain features in type 1 diabetes. Sequenced material consisted of expressed TCRB transcripts (all of the isolated RNA was reverse transcribed). The data were produced by immunoSEQ multiplex PCR, yet TCRdb's version contains in-frame clones alone and is incomplete. The table shows 130,000 to 150,000 clones, with about 7.1% occurring only once. Sequenced sample: central memory CD4+ T cells from blood. The receptors here all came from a woman in her 30s in good health.

The chain employs TRBV7-9 and TRBJ2-1; 9 bases align to TRBD2. J was trimmed by 4 bases and V by 6 bases; bases with no gene match: 7. Germline values: CDR1 SEHNR, CDR2 FQNEAQ (reference sequence). The CDR3 is 15 amino acids. CDR3 protein: CASRPTSGVYNEQFF. The CDR3 DNA sequence: TGTGCCAGCAGACCGACTAGCGGAGTGTACAATGAGCAGTTCTTC.

This clone was detected a few times. The chain employs TRBV27 and TRBJ2-7; 8 positions match TRBD2. Germline CDR1 is MNHEY and CDR2 is SMNVEV (reference sequence). The CDR3 spans 14 residues. V dropped 0 bases and J dropped 6; count of bases not matched to a gene: 4. CDR3 amino acids: CASSLSPRGGEQYF. The CDR3 region has the DNA TGTGCCAGCAGTTTATCGCCTCGGGGGGGCGAGCAGTACTTC.

The CDR3 sequence is CASSLPQGNSGTQYF. The DNA for the CDR3 is TGCGCCAGCAGCTTGCCTCAGGGAAACTCGGGGACCCAGTACTTC. The chain has TRBV5-1 and TRBJ2-5, with a possible D match to TRBD1 (5 bases). The CDR3 has 15 residues. V lost 1 base to trimming and J lost 7 bases, with 17 bases between them. Germline CDR1 and CDR2: SGHRS and YFSETQ.

This clone was observed a handful of times. This rearrangement joins TRBV6-1 to TRBJ2-1, with 7 bases that match TRBD2. The V gene's germline CDR1 is MNHNS and CDR2 SASEGT. The CDR3 totals 13 residues. V lost 5 bases and J lost 13; bases outside the gene matches: 11. CDR3: CASSNTLAERQFF. CDR3 nucleotide sequence: TGTGCCAGCAGTAACACCCTAGCGGAGAGACAGTTCTTC.

This rearrangement joins TRBV2 to TRBJ1-1; unclear D gene. The V and J ends lost 0 bases and 3 bases respectively, with 5 bases between them. CDR3 length equals 13 residues. Germline-derived CDR1 and CDR2 are SNHLY and FYNNEI. This CDR3 is CASSEARDTEAFF. CDR3 sequence (DNA): TGTGCCAGCAGTGAAGCGCGGGACACTGAAGCTTTCTTT.